The clone carrying this T cell receptor beta chain was observed a single time. The sample originates from a study of cytomegalovirus exposure and HLA in healthy donors. This CDR3 is built from 16 residues. The ends were cut back, 2 bases at V and 6 bases at J, with 18 bases in the middle. Germline-derived CDR1 and CDR2 are LGHNA and YSLEER. PCR employed 60 Vbeta and 13 Jbeta primers. TCRdb's copy holds only in-frame clones and misses some; the assay was immunoSEQ multiplex PCR. The repertoire consists of about 210,000 clones, with more than 75% occurring once and the leading ten covering about 3.4%. These donors, healthy bone marrow donors, were studied. Donors showed nominal health when sampled, although they likely had unrecorded immune exposures.

The sequence was obtained from a man aged 35-49 years in good health and CMV-seropositive. The rearrangement uses TRBV4-3 and TRBJ2-3, with D maybe TRBD1 (5 bases). The source material was PBMCs. This CDR3 is CASSQLPRAGPDTQYF. The CDR3 DNA is TGCGCCAGCAGCCAACTCCCTCGGGCAGGGCCCGATACGCAGTATTTT.